This TCR beta chain was obtained from a study of cytomegalovirus exposure and HLA in healthy donors. Study-level background: The roughly 130 validation repertoires used the same platform as the 666 first-cohort repertoires, a later analysis reported. General study points: High specificity and sensitivity for cytomegalovirus status were reported for the classifier. It was found in a later analysis that first-cohort TCR clusters tended to co-occur in the 100 to 150 validation repertoires.

The germline CDR1 and CDR2 sequences are SQVTM and ANQGSEA. The CDR3 is 16 residues long. The V end lost 4 bases, the J end lost 2 bases, and 20 bases lay between the germline ends. The table lists this clone with a few counts. Its antigen is as yet unknown. This table comes from immunoSEQ multiplex PCR, and its TCRdb copy is limited to in-frame clones, with some not included. The sample contains 220,000 or so clones, just over 90% of which appear only once. This TCR derives from a young woman in good health and CMV-seronegative. The specimen was PBMCs. This chain joins TRBV29-1 and TRBJ2-5; tentative D call: TRBD1 (6 bases). This CDR3 reads CSVATLGGGPQETQYF. The CDR3 DNA is TGCAGCGTTGCCACCCTTGGGGGCGGGCCGCAAGAGACCCAGTACTTC.